One T cell receptor (beta chain) is described in this entry. The data were obtained in a study of cytomegalovirus exposure and HLA in healthy donors. The method was immunoSEQ multiplex PCR; TCRdb's version includes in-frame clones alone and lacks a portion of them. The sample has just under 150,000 clones, 87% seen once. The sequenced sample consisted of PBMCs. The receptor's source is a man between 18 and 29 years old in good health and CMV-seropositive.

CDR3 region: CASSLAGGIEQYF. The CDR3, as DNA: TGTGCCAGCAGCTTAGCTGGCGGGATCGAGCAGTACTTC. The rearrangement uses TRBV7-8 and TRBJ2-7, with D tentatively TRBD2 (6 bases). Germline CDR1 reads SGHVS; CDR2 reads FQNEAQ. CDR3 length: 13 amino acids. Between the trimmed V and J ends, which lost 0 bases and 6 bases, there was a span of 9 bases.